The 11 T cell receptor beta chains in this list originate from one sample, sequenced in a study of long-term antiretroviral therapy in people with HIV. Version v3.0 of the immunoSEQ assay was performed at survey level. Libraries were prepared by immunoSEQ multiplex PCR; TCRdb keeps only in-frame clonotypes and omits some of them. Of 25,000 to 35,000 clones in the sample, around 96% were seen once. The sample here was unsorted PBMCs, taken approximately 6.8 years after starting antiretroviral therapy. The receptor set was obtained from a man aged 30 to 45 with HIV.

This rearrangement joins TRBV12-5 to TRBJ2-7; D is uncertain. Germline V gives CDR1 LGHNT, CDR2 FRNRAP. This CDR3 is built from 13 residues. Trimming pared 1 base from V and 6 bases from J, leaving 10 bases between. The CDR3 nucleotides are TGTGCTAGTGGTTTGGGACGGGCCATCGAGCAGTACTTC. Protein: CASGLGRAIEQYF.

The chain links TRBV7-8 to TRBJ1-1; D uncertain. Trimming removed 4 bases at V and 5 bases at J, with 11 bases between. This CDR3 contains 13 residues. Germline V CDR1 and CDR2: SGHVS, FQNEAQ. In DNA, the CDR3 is TGTGCCAGCAGCTCTAAATCAAGGACTGAAGCTTTCTTT. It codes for CASSSKSRTEAFF.

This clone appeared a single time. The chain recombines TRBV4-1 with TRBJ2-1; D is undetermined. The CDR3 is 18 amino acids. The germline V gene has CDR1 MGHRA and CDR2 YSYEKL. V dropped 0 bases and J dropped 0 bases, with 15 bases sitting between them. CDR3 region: CASSQDILLSSSYNEQFF. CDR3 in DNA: TGCGCCAGCAGCCAAGATATACTTTTGTCAAGCTCCTACAATGAGCAGTTCTTC.

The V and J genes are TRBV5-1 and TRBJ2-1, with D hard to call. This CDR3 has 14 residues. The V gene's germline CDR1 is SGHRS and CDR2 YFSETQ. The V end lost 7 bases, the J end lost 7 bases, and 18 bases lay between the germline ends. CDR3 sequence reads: CASGPAGTGNEQFF. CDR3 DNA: TGCGCCAGCGGACCGGCCGGTACTGGGAATGAGCAGTTCTTC.

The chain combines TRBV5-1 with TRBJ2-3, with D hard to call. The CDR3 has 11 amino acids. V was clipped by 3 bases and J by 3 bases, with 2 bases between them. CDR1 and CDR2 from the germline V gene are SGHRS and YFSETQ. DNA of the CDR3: TGCGCCAGCAGCTGGACAGATACGCAGTATTTT. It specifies CASSWTDTQYF.

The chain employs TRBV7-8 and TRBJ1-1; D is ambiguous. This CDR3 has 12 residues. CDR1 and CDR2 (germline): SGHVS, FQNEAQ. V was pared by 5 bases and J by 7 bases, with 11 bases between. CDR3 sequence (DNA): TGTGCCAGCAGCGCTACGGTCCGTGAAGCTTTCTTT. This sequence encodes CASSATVREAFF.

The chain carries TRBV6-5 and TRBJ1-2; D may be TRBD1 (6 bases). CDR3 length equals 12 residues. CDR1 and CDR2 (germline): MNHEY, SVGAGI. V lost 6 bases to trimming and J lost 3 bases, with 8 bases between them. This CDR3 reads CASRAGDYGYTF. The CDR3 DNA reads TGTGCCAGCAGGGCAGGGGACTATGGCTACACCTTC.

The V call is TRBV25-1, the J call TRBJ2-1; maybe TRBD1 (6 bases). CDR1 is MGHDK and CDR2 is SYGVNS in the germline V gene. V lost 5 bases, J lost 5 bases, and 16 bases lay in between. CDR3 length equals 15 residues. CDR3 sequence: CASSLYREPDNEQFF. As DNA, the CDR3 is TGTGCCAGCAGTCTATACAGGGAGCCCGACAATGAGCAGTTCTTC.

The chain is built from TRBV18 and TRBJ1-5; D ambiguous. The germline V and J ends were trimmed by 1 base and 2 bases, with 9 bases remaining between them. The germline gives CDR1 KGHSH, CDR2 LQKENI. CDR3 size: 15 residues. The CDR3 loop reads CASSPQSGGNQPQHF. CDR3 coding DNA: TGTGCCAGCTCACCACAGTCGGGTGGCAATCAGCCCCAGCATTTT.

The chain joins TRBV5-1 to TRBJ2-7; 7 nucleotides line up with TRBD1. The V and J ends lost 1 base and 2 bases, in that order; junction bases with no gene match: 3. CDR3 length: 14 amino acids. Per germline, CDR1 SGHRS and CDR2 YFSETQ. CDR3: CASSLTGVPYEQYF. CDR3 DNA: TGCGCCAGCAGCTTGACAGGGGTCCCCTACGAGCAGTACTTC.

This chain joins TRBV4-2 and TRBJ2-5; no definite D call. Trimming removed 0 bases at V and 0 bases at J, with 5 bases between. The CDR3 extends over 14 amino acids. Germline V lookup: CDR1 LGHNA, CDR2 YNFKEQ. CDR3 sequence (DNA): TGTGCCAGCAGCCAAGACCTGTACCAAGAGACCCAGTACTTC. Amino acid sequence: CASSQDLYQETQYF.